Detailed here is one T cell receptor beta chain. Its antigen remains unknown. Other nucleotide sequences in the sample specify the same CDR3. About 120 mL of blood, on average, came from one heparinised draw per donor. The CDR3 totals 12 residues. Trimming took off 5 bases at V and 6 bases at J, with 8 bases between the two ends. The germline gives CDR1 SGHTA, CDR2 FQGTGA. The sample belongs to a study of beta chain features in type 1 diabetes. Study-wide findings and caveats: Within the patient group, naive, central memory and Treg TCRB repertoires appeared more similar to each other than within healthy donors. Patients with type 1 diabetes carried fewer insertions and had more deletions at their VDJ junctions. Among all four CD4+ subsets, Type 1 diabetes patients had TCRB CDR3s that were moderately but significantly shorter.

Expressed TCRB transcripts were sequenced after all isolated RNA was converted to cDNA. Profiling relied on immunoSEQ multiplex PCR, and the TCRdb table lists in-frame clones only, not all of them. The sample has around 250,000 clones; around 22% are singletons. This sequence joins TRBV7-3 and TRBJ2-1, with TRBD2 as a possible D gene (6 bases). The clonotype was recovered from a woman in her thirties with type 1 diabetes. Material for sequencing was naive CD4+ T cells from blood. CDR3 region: CASSLSGNEQFF. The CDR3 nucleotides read TGTGCCAGCAGCCTTAGCGGCAATGAGCAGTTCTTC.